This TCR beta chain was documented in a study of blood T cell repertoires in COVID-19. In the study overall: Samples of COVID-19 (acute and convalescent) were obtained from the United States, Italy and Spain. The analysed material was cDNA or gDNA that came from T cells, B-cell-depleted T cells, or PBMCs.

Original analysis: Reference gene primer amplification in the assay estimated nucleated cell counts. Profiling relied on immunoSEQ multiplex PCR, and the TCRdb table lists in-frame clones only, not all of them. The DNA gave D and trimming, while V, J and clone size come from that table. This sample has about 180,000 clones, with about 88% found just once. Sequenced: peripheral blood. This TCR derives from a woman in her thirties with active or convalescent COVID-19.

For the CDR3, the DNA is TGCAGCGTTGGCCGACAGGGAAGATCCCCAAACTATGGCTACACCTTC. Amino acid sequence: CSVGRQGRSPNYGYTF. The chain uses TRBV29-1 and TRBJ1-2; 7 bases line up with TRBD1. Germline loops: CDR1 SQVTM, CDR2 ANQGSEA. CDR3 length equals 16 residues. With 4 bases clipped from V and 2 bases from J, the junction kept 13 bases outside the gene matches.